This TCR beta chain came from a study of OX40 agonist ivuxolimab in advanced cancers. Study at large: Of the participants, approximately 36% had some prior anti-PD-1, anti-PD-L1 or anti-CTLA-4 therapy, which was allowed.

Clones were sequenced by immunoSEQ multiplex PCR, and TCRdb holds only the in-frame ones, with some missing. Of tens of thousands of clones detected, more than 80% appear once; the ten largest clones hold 0.5% to 0.55%. Trimming took 5 bases from V and 8 from J, leaving 12 bases between them. The germline gives CDR1 SGHTA, CDR2 FQGNSA. This CDR3 is 12 amino acids long. The investigators sampled blood at baseline, at cycle 4 day 1, and at cycle 7 day 1. The sequence derives from an adult with an advanced solid tumor such as melanoma, head and neck, liver or kidney cancer. The chain joins TRBV7-2 to TRBJ1-2; maybe TRBD1 (5 bases). The sequenced sample was CD4+ or CD8+ T cells sorted from blood, obtained in a trial of the OX40 agonist ivuxolimab. DNA for the CDR3: TGTGCCAGCAGCCCGGACTGGGGGGGCTACACCTTC. It is translated as CASSPDWGGYTF.